The T cell receptor beta chain under discussion was sequenced for a study of blood T cell repertoires in COVID-19. Study overall: Specimens from acute and convalescent COVID-19 originated in the United States, Italy and Spain. T cells, B-cell-depleted T cells, or PBMCs provided the cDNA or gDNA that served as material.

V lost 1 base to trimming and J lost 2 bases; unmatched junction nucleotides: 24. The length of the CDR3 is 22 residues. In germline, CDR1 is MDHEN, CDR2 SYDVKM. Method: immunoSEQ multiplex PCR; TCRdb's copy keeps in-frame clones and lacks some. The repertoire includes a few hundred thousand clones, around 83% of them detected once, and approximately 13% sits in the top ten. The V gene is TRBV28, the J gene TRBJ2-5; 8 bases map to TRBD1. The origin of this receptor is a human donor in a cohort sampled during active COVID-19. Sequencing was performed on peripheral blood. This CDR3 reads CASSLFSGGRELPGQEQETQYF. CDR3 DNA: TGTGCCAGCAGTTTATTTTCGGGCGGTCGGGAACTGCCGGGACAGGAACAAGAGACCCAGTACTTC.